Following are 10 T cell receptor beta chains from one sample sequenced in a study of blood T cell repertoires in COVID-19. Using immunoSEQ multiplex PCR, the repertoire was profiled, and TCRdb retains in-frame clones only, with some absent. The profile shows fewer than 150,000 clones, roughly 84% of them singletons. Sequencing used peripheral blood. The receptor set was obtained from a human donor in a cohort sampled during active COVID-19.

CDR3 nucleotides: TGTGCCAGTAGCTGGGGCTCTAACTATGGCTACACCTTC. This translates into CASSWGSNYGYTF. This chain uses TRBV19 with TRBJ1-2, with a possible D match to TRBD1 (5 bases). V was shortened by 6 bases and J by 0 bases, with 8 bases between the two germline ends. The length of the CDR3 is 13 residues. Germline V gene data show CDR1 as LNHDA and CDR2 as SQIVND (reference sequence).

This rearrangement joins TRBV6-1 to TRBJ1-3, with 11 bases matching TRBD1. CDR3 length: 16 amino acids. CDR1 and CDR2 from the germline V gene are MNHNS and SASEGT. The J segment lost 3 bases and the V segment lost 3 bases, leaving 4 bases of the junction unmatched. The CDR3 coding sequence is TGTGCCAGCAGTGATTGGACAGGGGGCGGTGGAAACACCATATATTTT. The encoded protein is CASSDWTGGGGNTIYF.

This clone has a handful of counts. The chain joins TRBV5-4 to TRBJ1-6, with D unresolved. V was cut by 4 bases and J by 0 bases, with 14 bases left in between. This CDR3 spans 17 amino acids. Per germline, CDR1 SGHNT and CDR2 YYREEE (reference sequence). CDR3 coding DNA: TGTGCCAGCAGCCCAAATCGGGCGGGCTCCTATAATTCACCCCTCCACTTT. This encodes CASSPNRAGSYNSPLHF. The complete variable domain, with remaining parts taken from reference TRBV5-4 and TRBJ1-6, reads ETGVTQSPTHLIKTRGQQVTLRCSSQSGHNTVSWYQQALGQGPQFIFQYYREEENGRGNFPPRFSGLQFPNYSSELNVNALELDDSALYLCASSPNRAGSYNSPLHFGNGTRLTVT.

The chain recombines TRBV10-3 with TRBJ2-2, with a weak D call TRBD2 (6 bases). Trimming shortened V by 10 bases and J by 6 bases, and 21 bases separated the two germline ends. The CDR3 has 15 amino acids. The germline gives CDR1 ENHRY, CDR2 SYGVKD. CDR3 in DNA: TGTGCCACATCCCGGTCTAGCGTCAGTTCCGGGGAGCTGTTTTTT. This codes for CATSRSSVSSGELFF.

This chain links TRBV2 with TRBJ1-1; no reliable D call. V lost 4 bases to trimming and J lost 6 bases, with 15 bases between them. The CDR3 spans 14 residues. Germline V gene lookup returns CDR1 SNHLY and CDR2 FYNNEI. CDR3 protein: CASSVGNRRAEAFF. In DNA, the CDR3 is TGTGCCAGCAGTGTCGGCAACCGACGGGCTGAAGCTTTCTTT.

This clone was seen a handful of times. This chain joins TRBV11-3 and TRBJ1-1; tentative D call: TRBD1 (5 bases). Trimming cost V 5 bases and J 5 bases, with 12 bases left between them. The CDR3 has 13 residues. Germline CDR1 reads SGHNT; CDR2 reads YENEEA. CDR3 coding DNA: TGTGCCAGCAGCATCAGGGTAGGAACTGAAGCTTTCTTT. Residues: CASSIRVGTEAFF.

The chain combines TRBV2 with TRBJ1-2; 8 nucleotides line up with TRBD1. Germline V gene data show CDR1 as SNHLY and CDR2 as FYNNEI. V gave up 4 bases and J gave up 6 bases; unmatched junction bases: 4. The CDR3 contains 13 residues. The CDR3 coding sequence is TGTGCCAGCAGTGGACAGGGGATTGATGGCTACACCTTC. This translates into CASSGQGIDGYTF.

The chain links TRBV5-1 to TRBJ1-1; TRBD1 matches at 7 bases. Unmatched junction bases numbered 6, after V lost 7 bases and J lost 6 bases. The CDR3 runs to 12 residues. Germline V lookup: CDR1 SGHRS, CDR2 YFSETQ. The CDR3 coding sequence is TGCGCCAGCGGAACAGGGGATGCTGAAGCTTTCTTT. Its translation is CASGTGDAEAFF.

In regard to this clone: One junction end disagrees with the germline gene, perhaps due to a read error. This chain uses TRBV7-7 with TRBJ1-6; 10 positions agree with TRBD1. This CDR3 is 18 amino acids long. Germline CDR1 reads SSHAT; CDR2 reads FNYEAQ (reference sequence). The CDR3 DNA is TGTGCTAGCAGCTCCCATCAATGGGACAGGGGAATTGATTCACCCCTCCACTTT. Its translation is CASSSHQWDRGIDSPLHF.

V and J are TRBV6-5 and TRBJ2-3; 13 bases align to TRBD2. The germline CDR1 and CDR2 sequences are MNHEY and SVGAGI. J lost 5 bases, V lost 0 bases, and 2 bases had no gene match. The CDR3 has 16 residues. For the CDR3, the DNA is TGTGCCAGCAGTTACTCGAGACTAGCGGGGGGAGATACGCAGTATTTT. Translated: CASSYSRLAGGDTQYF.